These T cell receptor beta chains were read from a single sample in a study of graft-versus-host responses after intestinal transplantation. Clones were sequenced by immunoSEQ multiplex PCR, and TCRdb holds only the in-frame ones, with some missing. The sample yields approximately 92,000 clones, 90% to 95% seen once. Their antigens remain unidentified. Sequenced material: unstimulated CD8+ T cells sorted from spleen or lymph node cells, taken before intestinal transplant. These receptors all come from a human donor who received an intestinal transplant. Both conserved end residues are part of each CDR3. The D gene is left open where the match is weak.

d_gene: .
v_gene: TRBV4-2
len: 14
j_gene: TRBJ1-2
CDR3aa: CASSQEQGDYGYTF
CDR3nt: TGTGCCAGCAGCCAAGAACAGGGAGACTATGGCTACACCTTC

d_gene: .
v_gene: TRBV5-1
len: 14
j_gene: TRBJ2-5
CDR3aa: CASSSTETQETQYF
CDR3nt: TGCGCCAGCAGCTCGACAGAAACTCAAGAGACCCAGTACTTC

d_gene: .
v_gene: TRBV2
len: 15
j_gene: TRBJ2-7
CDR3aa: CASSESGSLAYEQYF
CDR3nt: TGTGCCAGCAGTGAATCGGGGTCCCTAGCCTACGAGCAGTACTTC

d_gene: TRBD2
v_gene: TRBV6-5
len: 15
j_gene: TRBJ2-7
CDR3aa: CASTSLAGGLNEQYF
CDR3nt: TGTGCCAGCACCTCATTAGCGGGAGGTCTGAACGAGCAGTACTTC

d_gene: TRBD1
v_gene: TRBV4-2
len: 14
j_gene: TRBJ1-6
CDR3aa: CASSQGGDSSPLHF
CDR3nt: TGTGCCAGCAGCCAAGGGGGGGACAGTTCACCCCTCCACTTT

d_gene: .
v_gene: TRBV5-1
len: 12
j_gene: TRBJ1-2
CDR3aa: CASSLGRQDGTF
CDR3nt: TGCGCCAGCAGCTTGGGGCGACAGGATGGCACCTTC

d_gene: TRBD2
v_gene: TRBV28
len: 17
j_gene: TRBJ2-3
CDR3aa: CASSLGASGRAGDTQYF
CDR3nt: TGTGCCAGCAGTCTTGGAGCTAGCGGGAGGGCCGGAGATACGCAGTATTTT

d_gene: .
v_gene: TRBV15
len: 16
j_gene: TRBJ2-1
CDR3aa: CATSRRVHTVNNEQFF
CDR3nt: TGTGCCACCAGCAGACGGGTCCATACCGTAAATAATGAGCAGTTCTTC

d_gene: .
v_gene: TRBV28
len: 13
j_gene: TRBJ2-7
CDR3aa: CASSSWGLYEQYF
CDR3nt: TGTGCCAGCAGTTCTTGGGGCCTCTACGAGCAGTACTTC

d_gene: .
v_gene: TRBV11-2
len: 16
j_gene: TRBJ2-7
CDR3aa: CASSQEDGSASYEQYF
CDR3nt: TGTGCCAGCAGCCAAGAAGACGGAAGCGCCTCCTACGAGCAGTACTTC

d_gene: .
v_gene: TRBV11-2
len: 13
j_gene: TRBJ1-5
CDR3aa: CASSAAPDQPQHF
CDR3nt: TGTGCCAGCAGCGCCGCCCCCGATCAGCCCCAGCATTTT

d_gene: .
v_gene: TRBV29-1
len: 18
j_gene: TRBJ2-4
CDR3aa: CSVEVSPPGHFLEDIQYF
CDR3nt: TGCAGCGTTGAAGTTTCCCCACCGGGACACTTCCTCGAGGACATTCAGTACTTC

d_gene: TRBD2
v_gene: TRBV7-9
len: 16
j_gene: TRBJ2-7
CDR3aa: CASSRPLAGGPYEQYF
CDR3nt: TGTGCCAGCAGCCGACCTCTAGCGGGGGGGCCCTACGAGCAGTACTTC

d_gene: .
v_gene: TRBV27
len: 12
j_gene: TRBJ1-1
CDR3aa: CASTRGGPEAFF
CDR3nt: TGTGCCAGCACCCGAGGGGGGCCTGAAGCTTTCTTT

d_gene: .
v_gene: TRBV6-5
len: 15
j_gene: TRBJ2-1
CDR3aa: CASSYSGYGFGEQFF
CDR3nt: TGTGCCAGCAGTTACTCGGGGTACGGGTTTGGCGAGCAGTTCTTC

d_gene: .
v_gene: TRBV7-6
len: 12
j_gene: TRBJ2-1
CDR3aa: CASSLAVNEQFF
CDR3nt: TGTGCCAGCAGCTTAGCAGTCAATGAGCAGTTCTTC

d_gene: .
v_gene: TRBV13
len: 14
j_gene: TRBJ2-7
CDR3aa: CASSLQGSSYEQYF
CDR3nt: TGTGCCAGCAGCTTACAGGGGAGCTCCTACGAGCAGTACTTC

d_gene: .
v_gene: TRBV14
len: 14
j_gene: TRBJ1-2
CDR3aa: CASSQEDTNYGYTF
CDR3nt: TGTGCCAGCAGCCAAGAAGACACTAACTATGGCTACACCTTC